This entry lists 18 T cell receptor beta chains sequenced from one sample in a study of OX40 agonist ivuxolimab in advanced cancers. Clones were read by immunoSEQ multiplex PCR, and TCRdb kept only the in-frame ones, dropping some. The sample lists approximately 46,000 clones; approximately 85% were seen once. The sample here was CD4+ or CD8+ T cells sorted from blood, taken in a trial of the OX40 agonist ivuxolimab. The receptors were sampled from an adult with an advanced solid tumor such as melanoma, head and neck, liver or kidney cancer.

The V call is TRBV4-1, the J call TRBJ1-2, with D perhaps TRBD1 (6 bases). The ends were cut back, 0 bases at V and 4 bases at J, with 24 bases in the middle. CDR1 and CDR2 (germline): MGHRA, YSYEKL. The CDR3 consists of 19 residues. The CDR3 DNA reads TGCGCCAGCAGCCAAGATACAGCGGGGGGGACAAGTATTAGCTATGGCTACACCTTC. Translated: CASSQDTAGGTSISYGYTF.

The chain combines TRBV11-2 with TRBJ2-3; 10 nucleotides line up with TRBD2. Trimming cost V 3 bases and J 3 bases; bases outside gene matches: 9. Looked up from germline, CDR1 is SGHAT and CDR2 is FQNNGV. The CDR3 length is 17 residues. Here the CDR3 reads CASSLDLGLAETDTQYF. For the CDR3, the DNA is TGTGCCAGCAGCTTGGATCTTGGACTAGCGGAGACAGATACGCAGTATTTT. Full variable domain (missing parts from reference TRBV11-2 and TRBJ2-3): EAGVAQSPRYKIIEKRQSVAFWCNPISGHATLYWYQQILGQGPKLLIQFQNNGVVDDSQLPKDRFSAERLKGVDSTLKIQPAKLEDSAVYLCASSLDLGLAETDTQYFGPGTRLTVL.

The rearrangement links TRBV27 to TRBJ2-7, with TRBD2 as a possible D gene (5 bases). The germline V and J ends were trimmed by 2 bases and 9 bases, with 14 bases remaining between them. Germline loops: CDR1 MNHEY, CDR2 SMNVEV (reference sequence). The CDR3 is made up of 13 amino acids. The CDR3 coding sequence is TGTGCCAGCAGTTTAAGCGCGGGTTTTGGGCAGTACGTC. Translating gives CASSLSAGFGQYV.

This clone showed up just a few times. The rearrangement joins TRBV20-1 to TRBJ1-2; perhaps TRBD1 as D (5 bases). CDR3 size: 10 residues. V gave up 4 bases and J gave up 7 bases, with 7 bases separating them. Germline CDR1 reads DFQATT; CDR2 reads SNEGSKA (reference sequence). The CDR3: CSAIRGGYTF. DNA of the CDR3: TGCAGTGCTATTAGGGGTGGCTACACCTTC.

This clone showed up just once. This sequence joins TRBV9 and TRBJ2-7; 11 nucleotides line up with TRBD1. This CDR3 spans 14 amino acids. V lost 4 bases and J lost 3; bases outside the gene matches: 3. CDR1 is SGDLS, CDR2 YYNGEE, per germline. Here the CDR3 reads CASSTGTGGYEQYF. In DNA, the CDR3 is TGTGCCAGCAGCACTGGGACAGGGGGCTACGAGCAGTACTTC.

This chain connects TRBV4-1 to TRBJ1-2, with D possibly matching TRBD1 (6 bases). Germline values: CDR1 MGHRA, CDR2 YSYEKL. V gave up 0 bases and J gave up 6 bases, with 11 bases separating them. This CDR3 comprises 14 residues. In DNA, the CDR3 is TGCGCCAGCAGCCAAGATACAGGGACCCATGGCTACACCTTC. Translated: CASSQDTGTHGYTF.

CDR3 coding DNA: TGTGCCAGCAGTTTTGGACAGACTTACGAGCAGTACTTC. Translating it yields CASSFGQTYEQYF. The rearrangement links TRBV27 to TRBJ2-7, with D perhaps matching TRBD1 (6 bases). The V gene lost 3 bases and the J gene lost 4 bases, with 10 bases spanning the gap. Germline V lookup: CDR1 MNHEY, CDR2 SMNVEV (reference sequence). CDR3 length: 13 residues.

The chain recombines TRBV27 with TRBJ2-7; 9 bases agree with TRBD1. Trimming cost V 3 bases and J 3 bases; bases outside gene matches: 6. The CDR3 runs to 15 residues. The germline gives CDR1 MNHEY, CDR2 SMNVEV (reference sequence). The chain's CDR3 is CASSFGTGTLYEQYF. The CDR3 bases are TGTGCCAGCAGTTTTGGGACAGGGACACTCTACGAGCAGTACTTC.

The rearrangement joins TRBV2 to TRBJ2-1; weak D call: TRBD1 (6 bases). Trimming left V 6 bases short and J 8 bases short, with 17 bases between. This CDR3 region has 14 residues. CDR1 and CDR2 from the germline V gene are SNHLY and FYNNEI. CDR3: CASSFRQGTHEQFF. CDR3 nucleotide sequence: TGTGCCAGCAGCTTCAGGCAGGGGACCCATGAGCAGTTCTTC.

The J gene is TRBJ1-5, the V gene TRBV27; TRBD1 is a possible D gene (5 bases). Germline-derived CDR1 and CDR2 are MNHEY and SMNVEV (reference sequence). The V gene lost 5 bases and the J gene lost 6 bases, with 14 bases spanning the gap. This CDR3 is 14 amino acids long. Here the CDR3 DNA reads TGTGCCAGCAGTCCGACAGACCCCGGTCAGCCCCAGCATTTT. It is translated as CASSPTDPGQPQHF.

The gene calls are TRBV4-1 and TRBJ2-1; D is perhaps TRBD1 or TRBD2 (5 bases each). CDR1 is MGHRA, CDR2 YSYEKL, per germline. The ends were cut back, 2 bases at V and 7 bases at J, with 18 bases in the middle. The CDR3 extends over 16 amino acids. The CDR3 DNA reads as TGCGCCAGCAGCCAAACCCCCGGGACCGGCCGGAATGAGCAGTTCTTC. Amino acids: CASSQTPGTGRNEQFF.

This clone was observed once. The CDR3 protein is CATSRDSEAFF. In DNA, the CDR3 is TGTGCCACCAGCAGAGATTCTGAAGCTTTCTTT. This rearrangement joins TRBV15 to TRBJ1-1; D call uncertain. Germline V lookup: CDR1 LNHNV, CDR2 YYDKDF (reference sequence). The V end was cut by 0 bases, the J end by 6 bases, with 2 bases between. This CDR3 has 11 residues.

The chain carries TRBV25-1 and TRBJ2-3; D uncertain. The V gene lost 1 base and the J gene lost 2 bases, with 10 bases spanning the gap. The CDR3 runs to 15 residues. CDR1 and CDR2 from the germline V gene are MGHDK and SYGVNS. DNA for the CDR3: TGTGCCAGCAGTGAATTGTCATACGTCACAGATACGCAGTATTTT. Translating gives CASSELSYVTDTQYF.

This clone was found a few times. The chain links TRBV29-1 to TRBJ1-2; D possibly corresponds to TRBD1 (6 bases). V lost 6 bases and J 5 bases, leaving 19 bases between the germline ends. The CDR3 runs 14 residues. Per the germline V gene, CDR1 is SQVTM and CDR2 is ANQGSEA. The DNA of the CDR3 is TGCAGCGTCCCTCGGCGGGGGGCCCCTTATGGCTACACCTTC. Amino acid sequence: CSVPRRGAPYGYTF.

The chain combines TRBV7-9 with TRBJ2-3; D is unclear. This CDR3 spans 12 amino acids. CDR1 SEHNR and CDR2 FQNEAQ come from the germline V gene (reference sequence). Deletions cut 1 base from V and 4 bases from J, with 3 bases between. The CDR3 DNA follows: TGTGCCAGCAGCTTAGATCCAGATACGCAGTATTTT. Translating gives CASSLDPDTQYF.

This sequence joins TRBV4-1 and TRBJ2-7; D is unclear. V gave up 1 base and J gave up 5 bases, with 9 bases separating them. The CDR3 has 13 amino acids. Germline loops: CDR1 MGHRA, CDR2 YSYEKL. In DNA, the CDR3 is TGCGCCAGCAGCCAAGTCCTGCGAAACGAGCAGTACTTC. Translation gives CASSQVLRNEQYF.

V usage is TRBV30 and J usage is TRBJ1-1; D not certain. The germline CDR1 and CDR2 sequences are GTSNPN and SVGIG (reference sequence). The CDR3 totals 14 residues. V was trimmed by 0 bases and J by 5 bases, leaving 13 bases between them. CDR3 bases: TGTGCCTGGAGTGTTGGGTACGGAGGTACTGAAGCTTTCTTT. Its protein product is CAWSVGYGGTEAFF. The entire variable domain, with the rest obtained from reference TRBV30 and TRBJ1-1, is as follows: SQTIHQWPATLVQPVGSPLSLECTVEGTSNPNLYWYRQAAGRGLQLLFYSVGIGQISSEVPQNLSASRPQDRQFILSSKKLLLSDSGFYLCAWSVGYGGTEAFFGQGTRLTVV.

The chain has TRBV5-4 and TRBJ1-2; D may be TRBD1 (6 bases). The CDR3 loop spans 15 amino acids. Germline lookup yields CDR1 SGHNT and CDR2 YYREEE (reference sequence). Trimming took off 0 bases at V and 4 bases at J, with 13 bases between the two ends. Here the CDR3 reads CASSLGEGGSYGYTF. In nucleotides, the CDR3 is TGTGCCAGCAGCTTGGGAGAGGGGGGCAGCTATGGCTACACCTTC. The variable domain in full, completed from reference TRBV5-4 and TRBJ1-2, reads ETGVTQSPTHLIKTRGQQVTLRCSSQSGHNTVSWYQQALGQGPQFIFQYYREEENGRGNFPPRFSGLQFPNYSSELNVNALELDDSALYLCASSLGEGGSYGYTFGSGTRLTVV.